The source of this TCR beta chain is a study of siplizumab effects on memory and regulatory T cells. Study-wide points: Assignment of a naive or memory phenotype failed for roughly 80-96% of the proliferating CD4+ or CD8+ clones. No more than a minor fraction of alloreactive clones could be traced back to unstimulated subsets.

Here immunoSEQ multiplex PCR was the method, and the copy in TCRdb shows in-frame clones only, minus some. This table has about 82,000 clones, approximately 86% appearing once. On this clone itself: The antigen remains unidentified.

From germline, CDR1 is SGHTA and CDR2 FQGTGA. Trimming at V came to 5 bases and at J to 7 bases, leaving 11 bases not matched to a gene. The CDR3 runs to 16 residues. The receptor was derived from a human donor in good health. The rearrangement uses TRBV7-3 and TRBJ2-3, with TRBD2 matching over 11 bases. The sample was Tregs sorted from blood. CDR3 in amino acids: CASSPRASGGPNTQYF. CDR3 in DNA: TGTGCCAGCAGCCCACGGGCTAGCGGGGGGCCTAATACGCAGTATTTT.